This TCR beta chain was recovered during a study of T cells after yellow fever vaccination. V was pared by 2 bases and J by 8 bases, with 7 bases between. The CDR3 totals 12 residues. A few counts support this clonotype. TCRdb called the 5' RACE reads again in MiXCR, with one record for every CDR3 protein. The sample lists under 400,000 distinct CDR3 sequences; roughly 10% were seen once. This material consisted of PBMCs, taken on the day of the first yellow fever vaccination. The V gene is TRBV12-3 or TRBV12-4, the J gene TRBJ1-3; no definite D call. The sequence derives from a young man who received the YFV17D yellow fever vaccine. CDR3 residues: CASSLYGDTIYF. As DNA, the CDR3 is TGTGCCAGCAGTTTATACGGGGACACCATATATTTT.